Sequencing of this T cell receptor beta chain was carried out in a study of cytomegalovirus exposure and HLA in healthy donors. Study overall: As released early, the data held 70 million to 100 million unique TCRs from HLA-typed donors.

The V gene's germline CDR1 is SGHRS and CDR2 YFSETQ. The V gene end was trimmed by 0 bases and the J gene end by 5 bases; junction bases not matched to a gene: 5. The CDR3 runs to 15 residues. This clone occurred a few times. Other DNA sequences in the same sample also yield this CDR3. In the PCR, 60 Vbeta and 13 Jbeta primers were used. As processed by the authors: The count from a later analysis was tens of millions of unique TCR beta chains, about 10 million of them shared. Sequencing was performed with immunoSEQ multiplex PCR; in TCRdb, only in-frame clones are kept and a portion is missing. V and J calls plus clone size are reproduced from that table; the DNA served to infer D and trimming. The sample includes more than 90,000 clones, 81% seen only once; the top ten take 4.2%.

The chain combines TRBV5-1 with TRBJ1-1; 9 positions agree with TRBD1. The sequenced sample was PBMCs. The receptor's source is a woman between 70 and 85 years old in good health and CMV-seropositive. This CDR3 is CASSLGDRVSTEAFF. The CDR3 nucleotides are TGCGCCAGCAGCTTGGGGGACAGGGTTTCGACTGAAGCTTTCTTT.